These T cell receptor beta chains were read from a single sample in a study of T cell changes during pregnancy in multiple sclerosis. Sequencing used immunoSEQ multiplex PCR; TCRdb keeps in-frame clones, though not all of them. This repertoire shows 70,000 to 85,000 clones, just over 90% found once; its top ten account for 1.4%. The sequences come from peripheral blood, collected before pregnancy. Source of these receptors: a female donor with multiple sclerosis, enrolled in a pregnancy study. The CDR3 runs from the conserved cysteine through the conserved F or W. Fields, in order: V gene, J gene, clone size, D gene, CDR3 DNA, CDR3 protein. A D gene is named only where the DNA matches it firmly. Only some rows state a clone size, as once, few, many or a class for expanded clones.

TRBV29-1	TRBJ1-4	once	-	TGCAGCGTTGAAAAGGGGAATAATGAAAAACTGTTTTTT	CSVEKGNNEKLFF
TRBV25-1	TRBJ2-1	few	TRBD1	TGTGCCAGCAGTGAGGAACAGGGGAATGAGCAGTTCTTC	CASSEEQGNEQFF
TRBV19	TRBJ2-1	-	-	TGTGCCAGTCTTGGGCCCTACAATGAGCAGTTCTTC	CASLGPYNEQFF
TRBV7-6	TRBJ2-1	-	TRBD1	TGTGCCAGCAGCACCCGGACAGGACCGGGGGAGCAGTTCTTC	CASSTRTGPGEQFF
TRBV6-1	TRBJ1-1	-	-	TGTGCCAGCAGTGAAGAAACAGGGTGGGGCACTGAAGCTTTCTTT	CASSEETGWGTEAFF
TRBV6-1	TRBJ2-1	-	TRBD2	TGTGCCAGCAGTGAGGGGGGGGGCTCCTACAATGAGCAGTTCTTC	CASSEGGGSYNEQFF
TRBV19	TRBJ2-7	once	-	TGTGCCAGTAGTATAGGGCAGGTGAACTACGAGCAGTACTTC	CASSIGQVNYEQYF
TRBV19	TRBJ2-3	-	-	TGTGCCAGCGGTCCCGCGGCAGATACGCAGTATTTT	CASGPAADTQYF
TRBV4-1	TRBJ2-7	-	-	TGCGCCAGCAGCCAAGATGCGGGGGCGACCTGGGAGCAGTACTTC	CASSQDAGATWEQYF
TRBV4-2	TRBJ2-7	-	-	TGTGCCAGCAGCCCAGAACTAGCAAGAGCCGCCCACGAGCAGTACTTC	CASSPELARAAHEQYF
TRBV7-3	TRBJ2-1	once	-	TGTGCCAGCAGCTTTTGGGGGGGACAGGCCGAGTTCTTC	CASSFWGGQAEFF
TRBV10-3	TRBJ1-5	-	-	TGTGCCATCAGTGAGTCAGGCGGAAGCAATCAGCCCCAGCATTTT	CAISESGGSNQPQHF
TRBV27	TRBJ1-3	-	TRBD1	TGTGCCAGCAGTTCAAGGGGGCCTGGAAACACCATATATTTT	CASSSRGPGNTIYF